The 26 T cell receptor beta chains listed next were all sequenced from one sample in a study of T cells in localized non-small cell lung cancer. Profiling relied on immunoSEQ multiplex PCR, and the TCRdb table lists in-frame clones only, not all of them. The table lists under 45,000 clones, 75% to 85% of them singletons. The source material was PBMCs, sampled before any cancer treatment. The receptor set was obtained from a man between 40 and 75 years old with stage II lung adenocarcinoma.

The chain combines TRBV19 with TRBJ2-7; no firm D call. V dropped 3 bases and J dropped 1 base, with 10 bases sitting between them. The CDR3 spans 14 residues. CDR1 is LNHDA and CDR2 is SQIVND in the germline V gene (reference sequence). The CDR3 nucleotides are TGTGCCAGTAGTATCGCCCCCCGGTCCTACGAGCAGTACTTC. Protein product: CASSIAPRSYEQYF.

This chain uses TRBV9 with TRBJ2-5; D gene ambiguous. The V gene's germline CDR1 is SGDLS and CDR2 YYNGEE. V was trimmed by 4 bases and J by 4 bases, leaving 11 bases between them. This CDR3 has 13 residues. The CDR3 region has the DNA TGTGCCAGCAGCCAGAACCCCCCAGAGACCCAGTACTTC. It encodes CASSQNPPETQYF.

In its sample, this clone was seen a few times. V gene TRBV19 combines with J gene TRBJ2-7; 7 positions match TRBD2. With 6 bases clipped from V and 3 bases from J, the junction kept 5 bases outside the gene matches. The germline CDR1 and CDR2 sequences are LNHDA and SQIVND (reference sequence). The CDR3 length is 13 residues. The CDR3 loop is CASSPTSVYEQYF. CDR3 sequence (DNA): TGTGCCAGTAGCCCTACTAGCGTCTACGAGCAGTACTTC.

The chain is built from TRBV7-9 and TRBJ2-1; 8 bases fit TRBD2. J was trimmed by 2 bases and V by 1 base; bases with no gene match: 4. CDR3 size: 16 residues. Germline assignment: CDR1 SEHNR and CDR2 FQNEAQ (reference sequence). CDR3 nucleotides: TGTGCCAGCAGCTTAGAGGGACTAGATCCCTACAATGAGCAGTTCTTC. Protein: CASSLEGLDPYNEQFF. The whole variable domain, remainder taken from reference TRBV7-9 and TRBJ2-1, is DTGVSQNPRHKITKRGQNVTFRCDPISEHNRLYWYRQTLGQGPEFLTYFQNEAQLEKSRLLSDRFSAERPKGSFSTLEIQRTEQGDSAMYLCASSLEGLDPYNEQFFGPGTRLTVL.

Only one count was recorded for this clone. The rearrangement links TRBV6-5 to TRBJ1-2; D gene ambiguous. Germline values: CDR1 MNHEY, CDR2 SVGAGI. The V and J ends lost 0 bases and 7 bases respectively, with 18 bases between them. This CDR3 region has 16 residues. The CDR3 loop is CASSYSINLAGGGYTF. The CDR3, as DNA: TGTGCCAGCAGTTACTCGATTAACCTAGCAGGCGGTGGCTACACCTTC.

This rearrangement joins TRBV2 to TRBJ2-1; D is ambiguous. This CDR3 comprises 12 residues. The V gene lost 8 bases and the J gene lost 7 bases, with 12 bases spanning the gap. Germline V gene sequence: CDR1 SNHLY, CDR2 FYNNEI. CDR3 amino acids: CASPLGENEQFF. The CDR3 DNA follows: TGTGCCAGCCCGTTAGGCGAAAATGAGCAGTTCTTC. The full variable domain, with the rest looked up from reference TRBV2 and TRBJ2-1, is EPEVTQTPSHQVTQMGQEVILRCVPISNHLYFYWYRQILGQKVEFLVSFYNNEISEKSEIFDDQFSVERPDGSNFTLKIRSTKLEDSAMYFCASPLGENEQFFGPGTRLTVL.

V usage is TRBV18 and J usage is TRBJ2-1; 14 nucleotides agree with TRBD2. The CDR3 runs 18 residues. The V gene end was trimmed by 1 base and the J gene end by 4 bases; junction bases not matched to a gene: 6. Per the germline V gene, CDR1 is KGHSH and CDR2 is LQKENI. CDR3 DNA: TGTGCCAGCTCACCACGACTAGCGGGGGGGCAGGAATACAATGAGCAGTTCTTC. This encodes CASSPRLAGGQEYNEQFF.

V and J are TRBV6-5 and TRBJ1-1; no definite D call. The CDR3 has 15 residues. Trimming left V 4 bases short and J 0 bases short, with 12 bases between. Germline loops: CDR1 MNHEY, CDR2 SVGAGI. CDR3 residues: CASSSGHSMNTEAFF. The CDR3 DNA sequence: TGTGCCAGCAGTTCGGGCCATTCAATGAACACTGAAGCTTTCTTT.

The chain's CDR3 is CASSVASQETQYF. The DNA for the CDR3 is TGTGCCAGCAGTGTCGCCAGCCAAGAGACCCAGTACTTC. The chain couples TRBV6-1 to TRBJ2-5, with D unclear. Trimming left V 4 bases short and J 1 base short, with 7 bases between. CDR1 is MNHNS and CDR2 is SASEGT in the germline V gene. The CDR3 contains 13 residues.

The chain recombines TRBV7-2 with TRBJ2-3; 7 bases map to TRBD1. Trimming cost V 10 bases and J 3 bases; bases outside gene matches: 7. The CDR3 has 13 amino acids. Looked up from germline, CDR1 is SGHTA and CDR2 is FQGNSA. The CDR3 sequence is CATETGLTDTQYF. As DNA, the CDR3 is TGTGCCACCGAGACAGGGCTGACAGATACGCAGTATTTT.

V usage is TRBV6-4 and J usage is TRBJ1-5, with D tentatively TRBD1 (5 bases). There are 17 residues in the CDR3. V was cut by 6 bases and J by 3 bases, with 21 bases left in between. Germline V gene data show CDR1 as MRHNA and CDR2 as SNTAGT. The DNA of the CDR3 is TGTGCCAGCAGGACCAGGGTCCGGGACTACCCCAATCAGCCCCAGCATTTT. Its protein is CASRTRVRDYPNQPQHF.

The V call is TRBV7-2, the J call TRBJ2-1; TRBD2 agrees at 7 bases. This CDR3 is 15 amino acids long. V lost 2 bases to trimming and J lost 7 bases; unmatched junction nucleotides: 8. Germline-derived CDR1 and CDR2 are SGHTA and FQGNSA. The CDR3 bases are TGTGCCAGCAGCTTATGGGCGGGAGAGTGGAATGAGCAGTTCTTC. Translating gives CASSLWAGEWNEQFF.

The chain couples TRBV5-1 to TRBJ1-4; D might be TRBD1 (5 bases). The CDR3 runs 15 residues. The V end was cut by 3 bases, the J end by 0 bases, with 9 bases between. Germline loops: CDR1 SGHRS, CDR2 YFSETQ. CDR3 bases: TGCGCCAGCAGCTGGGGGGGTACAACTAATGAAAAACTGTTTTTT. Translated: CASSWGGTTNEKLFF.

This clone occurred a few times. CDR3 nucleotide sequence: TGTGCCAGCAGCTTAGCGGCGGGAGGGCCACAGCTCACAGATACGCAGTATTTT. Translating it yields CASSLAAGGPQLTDTQYF. This sequence joins TRBV11-1 and TRBJ2-3, with 9 positions matching TRBD2. CDR3 length: 18 amino acids. Germline assignment: CDR1 SGHAT and CDR2 FQDESV (reference sequence). With 0 bases clipped from V and 2 bases from J, the junction kept 9 bases outside the gene matches. Supplemented by reference TRBV11-1 and TRBJ2-3, the full variable domain reads EAEVAQSPRYKITEKSQAVAFWCDPISGHATLYWYRQILGQGPELLVQFQDESVVDDSQLPKDRFSAERLKGVDSTLKIQPAELGDSAMYLCASSLAAGGPQLTDTQYFGPGTRLTVL.

V is TRBV7-3 and J is TRBJ1-2, with D unresolved. The germline V gene encodes CDR1 SGHTA and CDR2 FQGTGA. V gave up 1 base and J gave up 3 bases, with 9 bases separating them. CDR3 length equals 14 residues. CDR3 sequence reads: CASSLKPGDYGYTF. The CDR3 nucleotides are TGTGCCAGCAGCTTAAAACCTGGGGACTATGGCTACACCTTC. The full variable domain, with the rest looked up from reference TRBV7-3 and TRBJ1-2, is GAGVSQTPSNKVTEKGKYVELRCDPISGHTALYWYRQSLGQGPEFLIYFQGTGAADDSGLPNDRFFAVRPEGSVSTLKIQRTERGDSAVYLCASSLKPGDYGYTFGSGTRLTVV.

The chain uses TRBV5-4 and TRBJ2-7, with 9 bases lining up with TRBD2. The CDR3 is 15 amino acids. V lost 4 bases and J lost 2; bases outside the gene matches: 7. From germline, CDR1 is SGHNT and CDR2 YYREEE (reference sequence). CDR3 sequence (DNA): TGTGCCAGCAGCGCCGGGACTAGCCTTACCTACGAGCAGTACTTC. Amino acids: CASSAGTSLTYEQYF.

V is TRBV10-3 and J is TRBJ2-3; D is perhaps TRBD1 or TRBD2 (5 bases each). CDR1 and CDR2 (germline): ENHRY, SYGVKD. CDR3 length: 17 amino acids. The V and J ends lost 1 base and 0 bases respectively, with 14 bases between them. The CDR3 sequence is CAISEFPGTRSTDTQYF. The DNA for the CDR3 is TGTGCCATCAGTGAGTTCCCCGGGACCCGTAGCACAGATACGCAGTATTTT.

V and J are TRBV30 and TRBJ2-1, with D maybe TRBD1 (6 bases). In germline, CDR1 is GTSNPN, CDR2 SVGIG (reference sequence). This CDR3 spans 10 amino acids. Deletions cut 5 bases from V and 10 bases from J, with 9 bases between. The CDR3 sequence: CAWGDREQFF. The CDR3 DNA sequence: TGTGCCTGGGGAGACAGGGAGCAGTTCTTC.

This clone was seen a handful of times. The chain employs TRBV7-6 and TRBJ2-1; 7 positions match TRBD1. Trimming cost V 5 bases and J 0 bases; bases outside gene matches: 10. From germline, CDR1 is SGHVS and CDR2 FNYEAQ. The CDR3 covers 17 residues. The CDR3 coding sequence is TGTGCCAGCAGCCGACAGGGTCCCTGGTCCTCCTACAATGAGCAGTTCTTC. Residues: CASSRQGPWSSYNEQFF.

This clone was detected only once. The rearrangement joins TRBV28 to TRBJ1-6; maybe TRBD1 (6 bases). Germline values: CDR1 MDHEN, CDR2 SYDVKM. Trimming removed 7 bases at V and 9 bases at J, with 10 bases between. This CDR3 has 12 amino acids. CDR3 loop: CASKQGTSPLHF. The CDR3 coding sequence is TGTGCCAGCAAACAGGGTACTTCACCCCTCCACTTT.

The rearrangement uses TRBV2 and TRBJ2-2; D call uncertain. This CDR3 is 12 amino acids long. The V gene lost 10 bases and the J gene lost 5 bases, with 11 bases spanning the gap. Germline loops: CDR1 SNHLY, CDR2 FYNNEI. Here the CDR3 reads CATLKSTGELFF. The CDR3 region has the DNA TGTGCCACCCTTAAGAGTACCGGGGAGCTGTTTTTT.

The V gene is TRBV7-9, the J gene TRBJ1-4, with a possible D match to TRBD1 (6 bases). Germline V lookup: CDR1 SEHNR, CDR2 FQNEAQ (reference sequence). CDR3 length: 14 residues. V lost 4 bases and J lost 8, with 14 bases in between. CDR3 in amino acids: CASSSSGAGEKLFF. DNA of the CDR3: TGTGCCAGCAGCTCATCAGGGGCAGGAGAAAAACTGTTTTTT.

The chain is built from TRBV25-1 and TRBJ1-1; 8 positions match TRBD1. The germline gives CDR1 MGHDK, CDR2 SYGVNS. The CDR3 is made up of 14 amino acids. Losses at the gene ends were 4 bases for V and 3 bases for J; bases not matched to a gene: 4. The CDR3 DNA sequence: TGTGCCAGCAGTGGGGACAGGAGGTACACTGAAGCTTTCTTT. Translated, it gives CASSGDRRYTEAFF.

This chain links TRBV5-6 with TRBJ2-1; TRBD2 is a possible D gene (6 bases). The CDR3 is 16 residues long. Trimming pared 3 bases from V and 10 bases from J, leaving 23 bases between. Germline lookup yields CDR1 SGHDT and CDR2 YYEEEE. The CDR3, as DNA: TGTGCCAGCAGCTCTACTGGAGCGGGCCTCGCTTTCGAGCAGTTCTTC. Translation gives CASSSTGAGLAFEQFF. The whole variable domain, remainder taken from reference TRBV5-6 and TRBJ2-1, is DAGVTQSPTHLIKTRGQQVTLRCSPKSGHDTVSWYQQALGQGPQFIFQYYEEEERQRGNFPDRFSGHQFPNYSSELNVNALLLGDSALYLCASSSTGAGLAFEQFFGPGTRLTVL.

V usage is TRBV15 and J usage is TRBJ1-4, with D perhaps matching TRBD1 (5 bases). Germline loops: CDR1 LNHNV, CDR2 YYDKDF (reference sequence). This CDR3 is built from 14 residues. The V and J ends lost 1 base and 7 bases respectively, with 10 bases between them. The CDR3 here is CATSRGSTAEKLFF. The CDR3 DNA is TGTGCCACCAGCAGAGGGTCGACAGCTGAAAAACTGTTTTTT. Supplemented by reference TRBV15 and TRBJ1-4, the full variable domain reads DAMVIQNPRYQVTQFGKPVTLSCSQTLNHNVMYWYQQKSSQAPKLLFHYYDKDFNNEADTPDNFQSRRPNTSFCFLDIRSPGLGDTAMYLCATSRGSTAEKLFFGSGTQLSVL.

This clone was detected only once. The chain combines TRBV5-1 with TRBJ2-7, with TRBD1 as a possible D gene (5 bases). Trimming cost V 5 bases and J 0 bases, with 6 bases left between them. CDR1 is SGHRS and CDR2 is YFSETQ in the germline V gene. The CDR3 spans 12 residues. The CDR3 loop is CASRDNSYEQYF. CDR3 DNA sequence: TGCGCCAGCAGGGACAACTCCTACGAGCAGTACTTC. Full variable domain (remainder filled in from reference TRBV5-1 and TRBJ2-7): KAGVTQTPRYLIKTRGQQVTLSCSPISGHRSVSWYQQTPGQGLQFLFEYFSETQRNKGNFPGRFSGRQFSNSRSEMNVSTLELGDSALYLCASRDNSYEQYFGPGTRLTVT.